These T cell receptor beta chains were read from a single sample in a study of T cell responses to AZD1222 COVID-19 vaccine. Clones were sequenced by immunoSEQ multiplex PCR, and TCRdb holds only the in-frame ones, with some missing. Here the sample spans 94,000 or so clones, roughly 90% being singletons. This specimen was peripheral blood, taken on day 0 of AZD1222 vaccination. The origin of the receptors is an adult in good health. The conserved cysteine and the conserved F or W are not part of the CDR3 here. Expanded clones are given a class, and other clones once, few, many or no size at all.

j_call,v_call,clone_size,cdr3_aa
TRBJ2-6,TRBV5-1,-,ASSTGGASSGANVLT
TRBJ2-7,TRBV6-5,few,ASSRSGGTYEQY
TRBJ2-1,TRBV7-3,-,ASSSGLAGYNEQF
TRBJ1-1,TRBV5-1,-,ASSLASDTEAF
TRBJ2-1,TRBV14,-,ASSQEPARNYNEQF
TRBJ2-3,TRBV7-9,-,ASSRGLAGTDTQY
TRBJ2-3,TRBV5-1,-,ASYPGLAVSTDTQY
TRBJ1-1,TRBV3-1/TRBV3-2,-,ASRGQGARRNTEAF
TRBJ2-2,TRBV7-6,-,ASTAQAGMNTGELF
TRBJ2-1,TRBV9,once,ASSVVGASSYNEQF
TRBJ2-7,TRBV5-1,-,ASSYGLAGSYEQY
TRBJ1-5,TRBV5-6,-,ASSPGTADGNQPQH
TRBJ2-7,TRBV13,-,ASSSDRGLLGEQY
TRBJ1-5,TRBV5-4,-,ASSPGPLSNQPQH
TRBJ2-1,TRBV11-2,-,ASSPRTSGFDEQF